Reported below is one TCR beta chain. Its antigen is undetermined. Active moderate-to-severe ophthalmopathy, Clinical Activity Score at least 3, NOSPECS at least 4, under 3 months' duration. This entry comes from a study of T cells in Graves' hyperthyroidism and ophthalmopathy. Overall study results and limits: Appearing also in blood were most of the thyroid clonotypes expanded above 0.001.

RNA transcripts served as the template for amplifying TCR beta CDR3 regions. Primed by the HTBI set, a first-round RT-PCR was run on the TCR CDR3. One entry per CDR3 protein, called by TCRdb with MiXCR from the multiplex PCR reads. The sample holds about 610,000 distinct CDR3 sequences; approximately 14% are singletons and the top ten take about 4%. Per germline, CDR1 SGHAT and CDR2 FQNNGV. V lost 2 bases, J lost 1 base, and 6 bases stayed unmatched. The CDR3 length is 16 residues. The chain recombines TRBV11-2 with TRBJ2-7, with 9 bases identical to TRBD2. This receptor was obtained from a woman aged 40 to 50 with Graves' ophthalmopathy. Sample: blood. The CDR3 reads CASSLIKAGGSYEQYF. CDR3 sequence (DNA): TGTGCCAGCAGCTTAATAAAAGCGGGAGGATCCTACGAGCAGTACTTC.